Listed here are 32 T cell receptor beta chains from one sample, sequenced in a study of blood T cell repertoires in COVID-19. Sequencing was performed with immunoSEQ multiplex PCR; in TCRdb, only in-frame clones are kept and a portion is missing. Of some 75,000 clones in the sample, more than 75% were seen once. The sample consisted of peripheral blood. The receptors originated from an elderly woman with active or convalescent COVID-19.

The chain has TRBV5-1 and TRBJ2-3; no firm D call. Germline V gives CDR1 SGHRS, CDR2 YFSETQ. The CDR3 is made up of 13 amino acids. The germline V and J ends were trimmed by 3 bases and 3 bases, with 8 bases remaining between them. CDR3 amino acids: CASSYRSTDTQYF. CDR3 DNA: TGCGCCAGCAGCTATCGGTCGACAGATACGCAGTATTTT.

The rearrangement joins TRBV19 to TRBJ1-2; 10 positions agree with TRBD1. Germline-derived CDR1 and CDR2 are LNHDA and SQIVND (reference sequence). After removal of 4 bases from V and 2 bases from J, the junction contained 4 bases not matched to a gene. This CDR3 is built from 15 residues. The CDR3 DNA is TGTGCCAGTAGTAAACGGGACAGGGGAAACTATGGCTACACCTTC. The encoded protein is CASSKRDRGNYGYTF.

This chain connects TRBV11-3 to TRBJ2-2, with 7 bases identical to TRBD1. The CDR3 extends over 16 amino acids. V dropped 3 bases and J dropped 3; count of bases not matched to a gene: 7. Germline CDR1 SGHNT, CDR2 YENEEA. As DNA, the CDR3 is TGTGCCAGCAGCTTGGTGGGGCAGGGGGACACCGGGGAGCTGTTTTTT. This codes for CASSLVGQGDTGELFF.

This clone was recorded a few times. V gene TRBV13 combines with J gene TRBJ2-7, with TRBD1 identical over 8 bases. Germline CDR1 and CDR2: PRHDT and FYEKMQ (reference sequence). V lost 5 bases to trimming and J lost 1 base; unmatched junction nucleotides: 4. CDR3 length equals 14 residues. CDR3 sequence reads: CASSPGQGSYEQYF. DNA for the CDR3: TGTGCCAGCAGCCCCGGACAGGGTTCCTACGAGCAGTACTTC.

The count of this clone is one. This chain links TRBV3-1 (or the pseudogene TRBV3-2) with TRBJ1-3, with D maybe TRBD1 (6 bases). CDR3 length equals 15 residues. Between the trimmed V and J ends, which lost 6 bases and 4 bases, there was a span of 16 bases. Germline CDR1 and CDR2: LGHDT and YNNKEL (reference sequence). CDR3 coding DNA: TGTGCCAGCAGTAGAGACACAGGGTTAGGAAACACCATATATTTT. It codes for CASSRDTGLGNTIYF.

This clone turned up a few times. Likely a read error: the CDR3 ends without its conserved phenylalanine or tryptophan. It is unclear where the CDR3 begins or ends on the DNA, so no DNA is shown, and the CDR3 is as TCRdb lists it. The chain uses TRBV21-1 and TRBJ2-7; the table gives TRBD1 as D, unverified against the DNA. TRBV21-1 is a recognized pseudogene. The CDR3 comprises 9 residues, both ends counted. The CDR3 loop reads CASCPAGSD.

The rearrangement joins TRBV6-2 or TRBV6-3 to TRBJ2-3; TRBD1 aligns across 9 bases. Germline trimming cut 1 base from V and 3 bases from J; bases unmatched to any gene: 5. The CDR3 is made up of 16 amino acids. Germline V gives CDR1 MNHEY, CDR2 SVGEGT. The CDR3 sequence: CASSYWRDRVTDTQYF. The CDR3 region has the DNA TGTGCCAGCAGTTACTGGAGGGACAGGGTTACAGATACGCAGTATTTT.

This clone occurred a few times. This sequence joins TRBV2 and TRBJ1-6, with a tentative D call TRBD1 (5 bases). The CDR3 contains 14 residues. Germline CDR1 reads SNHLY; CDR2 reads FYNNEI. The ends were cut back, 4 bases at V and 10 bases at J, with 14 bases in the middle. The CDR3 is CASSVPRAGSPLHF. CDR3 coding DNA: TGTGCCAGCAGTGTTCCCAGGGCAGGGTCACCCCTCCACTTT. The whole variable domain, remainder taken from reference TRBV2 and TRBJ1-6, is EPEVTQTPSHQVTQMGQEVILRCVPISNHLYFYWYRQILGQKVEFLVSFYNNEISEKSEIFDDQFSVERPDGSNFTLKIRSTKLEDSAMYFCASSVPRAGSPLHFGNGTRLTVT.

The chain couples TRBV4-1 to TRBJ2-2; possible D gene TRBD2, 5 bases. CDR1 MGHRA and CDR2 YSYEKL come from the germline V gene. Trimming took 8 bases from V and 7 from J, leaving 8 bases between them. The CDR3 extends over 11 amino acids. The CDR3 region is CASSRGGELFF. Here the CDR3 DNA reads TGCGCCAGCTCCCGGGGCGGGGAGCTGTTTTTT.

V is TRBV19 and J is TRBJ1-6; 7 bases fit TRBD1. Per germline, CDR1 LNHDA and CDR2 SQIVND (reference sequence). The CDR3 is 15 residues long. The V and J ends lost 6 bases and 14 bases, in that order; junction bases with no gene match: 16. CDR3 DNA: TGTGCCAGTAGCATCCAGACAGGGACCCCTCCATCCCTCCACTTT. Amino acid sequence: CASSIQTGTPPSLHF. Drawing the rest from reference TRBV19 and TRBJ1-6, the complete variable domain is DGGITQSPKYLFRKEGQNVTLSCEQNLNHDAMYWYRQDPGQGLRLIYYSQIVNDFQKGDIAEGYSVSREKKESFPLTVTSAQKNPTAFYLCASSIQTGTPPSLHFGNGTRLTVT.

This clone was seen only a few times. The V and J genes are TRBV30 and TRBJ2-3; TRBD1 is a possible D gene (6 bases). V shed 4 bases and J shed 6 bases, with 11 bases lying between them. CDR3 length equals 12 residues. In germline, CDR1 is GTSNPN, CDR2 SVGIG (reference sequence). The CDR3 protein is CAWNRVSDTQYF. The CDR3 DNA is TGTGCCTGGAACAGGGTATCGGATACGCAGTATTTT.

The rearrangement joins TRBV6-4 to TRBJ2-5; D perhaps matches TRBD2 (6 bases). CDR3 length equals 13 residues. Germline V gene lookup returns CDR1 MRHNA and CDR2 SNTAGT. V lost 7 bases to trimming and J lost 4 bases, with 13 bases between them. The CDR3 is CASIQTRIETQYF. In DNA form, the CDR3 reads TGTGCCAGCATTCAGACTAGAATAGAGACCCAGTACTTC.

The chain has TRBV6-2 or TRBV6-3 and TRBJ1-2; 7 nucleotides agree with TRBD1. The V gene's germline CDR1 is MNHEY and CDR2 SVGEGT. The length of the CDR3 is 17 residues. Unmatched junction bases numbered 16, after V lost 5 bases and J lost 4 bases. The CDR3 region is CASSQPPQTGAGYGYTF. The CDR3 DNA follows: TGTGCCAGCAGTCAACCCCCCCAAACAGGGGCTGGCTATGGCTACACCTTC.

In DNA form, the CDR3 reads TGCGCCAGCAGCTTCGACATCCTCTCTGGGGCCAACGTCCTGACTTTC. Its translation is CASSFDILSGANVLTF. The chain couples TRBV5-1 to TRBJ2-6, with no clear D. Germline CDR1 SGHRS, CDR2 YFSETQ. The CDR3 covers 16 residues. The V end lost 2 bases, the J end lost 0 bases, and 9 bases lay between the germline ends.

The CDR3 here is CSASRGHQGPDTQYF. The CDR3 region has the DNA TGCAGTGCTAGTAGAGGGCACCAAGGGCCAGATACGCAGTATTTT. V usage is TRBV20-1 and J usage is TRBJ2-3, with D perhaps matching TRBD2 (5 bases). The V gene's germline CDR1 is DFQATT and CDR2 SNEGSKA (reference sequence). The CDR3 has 15 residues. Trimming cost V 3 bases and J 4 bases, with 17 bases left between them.

The J gene is TRBJ2-6, the V gene TRBV6-5, with 9 nucleotides matching TRBD1. Trimming cost V 8 bases and J 4 bases; bases outside gene matches: 6. The CDR3 length is 15 residues. Germline lookup yields CDR1 MNHEY and CDR2 SVGAGI. The CDR3 sequence is CASSRTGVGANVLTF. The CDR3 DNA is TGTGCCAGCTCTCGGACAGGGGTCGGGGCCAACGTCCTGACTTTC.

CDR3 sequence reads: CASSPDTISYEQYF. In DNA, the CDR3 is TGTGCCAGCTCACCGGACACCATCTCCTACGAGCAGTACTTC. This chain uses TRBV18 with TRBJ2-7, with D possibly matching TRBD1 (5 bases). This CDR3 contains 14 residues. In germline, CDR1 is KGHSH, CDR2 LQKENI. V was clipped by 3 bases and J by 0 bases, with 9 bases between them.

The chain is built from TRBV6-6 and TRBJ2-7; 15 bases line up with TRBD2. The germline V gene has CDR1 MNHNY and CDR2 SVGAGI (reference sequence). This CDR3 has 17 amino acids. The ends lost 5 bases at V and 5 bases at J; junction bases unmatched: 10. CDR3 region: CASSRPGLAGGVNEQYF. Here the CDR3 DNA reads TGTGCCAGCAGTCGTCCGGGACTAGCGGGGGGCGTCAACGAGCAGTACTTC.

CDR3 nucleotide sequence: TGTGCCAGCAGCCAGGGACAGGACAGGAACACTGAAGCTTTCTTT. Amino acids: CASSQGQDRNTEAFF. This chain uses TRBV3-1 (or the pseudogene TRBV3-2) with TRBJ1-1, with 8 positions matching TRBD1. J lost 1 base, V lost 3 bases, and 4 bases had no gene match. The length of the CDR3 is 15 residues. Germline V gives CDR1 LGHDT, CDR2 YNNKEL (reference sequence).

The chain has TRBV4-2 and TRBJ2-7, with 7 bases identical to TRBD1. The V gene end was trimmed by 6 bases and the J gene end by 4 bases; junction bases not matched to a gene: 6. The CDR3 is 13 amino acids. Germline CDR1 and CDR2: LGHNA and YNFKEQ. The CDR3 nucleotides read TGTGCCAGCAGTCAACAGGGGAATTACGAGCAGTACTTC. Its translation is CASSQQGNYEQYF.

This rearrangement joins TRBV5-5 to TRBJ2-7, with 7 bases matching TRBD1. Germline V gene sequence: CDR1 SGHKS, CDR2 YYEKEE (reference sequence). The CDR3 runs to 17 residues. Unmatched junction bases numbered 15, after V lost 0 bases and J lost 6 bases. As DNA, the CDR3 is TGTGCCAGCAGCTTGGCCCAACAGACAGGGAGTGTAGGCGAGCAGTACTTC. The encoded protein is CASSLAQQTGSVGEQYF.

This clone was counted once. The chain joins TRBV5-1 to TRBJ2-1; 7 positions match TRBD2. CDR3 length: 15 residues. Germline CDR1 reads SGHRS; CDR2 reads YFSETQ. V shed 5 bases, J shed 2 bases, and the junction held 7 bases outside the gene matches. CDR3 loop: CASRLSGVTYNEQFF. CDR3 sequence (DNA): TGCGCCAGCAGATTGAGCGGGGTGACCTACAATGAGCAGTTCTTC.

The chain joins TRBV6-5 to TRBJ2-1; no reliable D call. Trimming shortened V by 11 bases and J by 4 bases, and 9 bases separated the two germline ends. Germline V CDR1 and CDR2: MNHEY, SVGAGI. This CDR3 is built from 11 residues. In DNA form, the CDR3 reads TGTGCCGCCCTATCTTACAATGAGCAGTTCTTC. Translated: CAALSYNEQFF.

V usage is TRBV4-3 and J usage is TRBJ2-7, with 10 bases identical to TRBD2. Germline assignment: CDR1 LGHNA and CDR2 YSLEER. The CDR3 length is 16 residues. V lost 4 bases, J lost 7 bases, and 13 bases stayed unmatched. The CDR3, as DNA: TGCGCCAGCAGCCCCGGGAGCGGGGGGGCCTTGGGAGAGCAGTACTTC. It is translated as CASSPGSGGALGEQYF.

This chain uses TRBV5-1 with TRBJ2-7; D is possibly TRBD2 (6 bases). The germline CDR1 and CDR2 sequences are SGHRS and YFSETQ. Deletions cut 5 bases from V and 5 bases from J, with 17 bases between. This CDR3 comprises 14 residues. The CDR3 protein is CASRGLGGHDEQYF. The CDR3 nucleotides read TGCGCCAGCAGGGGATTAGGAGGGCACGACGAGCAGTACTTC.

V gene TRBV28 combines with J gene TRBJ1-4; D is unclear. With 7 bases removed from V and 10 bases from J, the gap between germline ends came to 16 bases. The germline gives CDR1 MDHEN, CDR2 SYDVKM. CDR3 size: 13 residues. As DNA, the CDR3 is TGTGCCAGCATTAACCCGGGTGTAGGAAAACTGTTTTTT. Protein sequence: CASINPGVGKLFF.

The rearrangement links TRBV4-2 to TRBJ1-5; 8 nucleotides align to TRBD1. The V gene end was trimmed by 1 base and the J gene end by 3 bases; junction bases not matched to a gene: 2. Germline values: CDR1 LGHNA, CDR2 YNFKEQ. This CDR3 spans 15 amino acids. The CDR3: CASSQGTGNNQPQHF. CDR3 DNA: TGTGCCAGCAGCCAAGGGACAGGGAACAATCAGCCCCAGCATTTT.

This clone was detected once. The chain recombines TRBV28 with TRBJ2-1; the match to TRBD2 covers 7 bases. The CDR3 extends over 15 amino acids. Germline CDR1 and CDR2: MDHEN and SYDVKM. The V and J ends lost 1 base and 4 bases, in that order; junction bases with no gene match: 4. As DNA, the CDR3 is TGTGCCAGCAGTTTATTGGGGGAGGGGTACAATGAGCAGTTCTTC. It is translated as CASSLLGEGYNEQFF.

The gene calls are TRBV5-1 and TRBJ2-3; D might be TRBD1 (5 bases). The germline V and J ends were trimmed by 6 bases and 2 bases, with 13 bases remaining between them. CDR1 is SGHRS and CDR2 is YFSETQ in the germline V gene. There are 14 residues in the CDR3. CDR3 sequence (DNA): TGCGCCAGCACTGGGGCCGAGTCCACAGATACGCAGTATTTT. Protein product: CASTGAESTDTQYF.

CDR3 DNA: TGTGCCAGCAGCTCCTGGTCGGGACAGGCTCACACCGGGGAGCTGTTTTTT. Amino acids: CASSSWSGQAHTGELFF. This sequence joins TRBV13 and TRBJ2-2; TRBD1 matches at 8 bases. Germline loops: CDR1 PRHDT, CDR2 FYEKMQ (reference sequence). Losses at the gene ends were 4 bases for V and 3 bases for J; bases not matched to a gene: 10. This CDR3 has 17 amino acids.

This chain links TRBV6-5 with TRBJ1-1, with D maybe TRBD1 (6 bases). CDR3 size: 13 residues. Germline CDR1 MNHEY, CDR2 SVGAGI. With 6 bases removed from V and 5 bases from J, the gap between germline ends came to 13 bases. Here the CDR3 DNA reads TGTGCCAGCAGGTTATTCACAGGGACTGAAGCTTTCTTT. Its translation is CASRLFTGTEAFF.

This chain uses TRBV15 with TRBJ2-1; D is perhaps TRBD2 (5 bases). CDR1 is LNHNV, CDR2 YYDKDF, per germline (reference sequence). The CDR3 is 13 residues long. V was cut by 5 bases and J by 9 bases, with 14 bases left in between. CDR3 residues: CATSASLAGEQFF. CDR3 coding DNA: TGTGCCACCAGCGCTTCCCTAGCAGGTGAGCAGTTCTTC.